A selection of T cell receptor beta chains follows, all from one sample in a study of response to subunit inactivated influenza vaccine. TCRdb analysed the RT-PCR reads with MiXCR anew, one entry per CDR3 protein. The data hold approximately 700,000 distinct CDR3 sequences, with 14% observed a single time. The material sequenced was PBMCs from blood, taken roughly 15 days before vaccination. Source of these receptors: a man aged 50 to 60 who received an inactivated influenza vaccine. CDR3s include the opening cysteine and the closing phenylalanine or tryptophan. D genes are given only for firm matches. A clone size is listed for some rows: how often the clone was seen (once, few, many), or a class if it is expanded.

CDR3aa: CASSSGQGVREQFF
CDR3nt: TGTGCCAGCAGCTCCGGACAGGGAGTACGGGAGCAGTTCTTC
v_gene: TRBV7-9
d_gene: TRBD1
j_gene: TRBJ2-1
abundance: -

CDR3aa: CASSWTSGYGGETQYF
CDR3nt: TGTGCCAGCAGTTGGACTAGCGGTTATGGGGGAGAGACCCAGTACTTC
v_gene: TRBV28
d_gene: TRBD2
j_gene: TRBJ2-5
abundance: -

CDR3aa: CASSSPTEWAGTGELFF
CDR3nt: TGTGCCAGCAGTTCTCCCACCGAGTGGGCGGGCACCGGGGAGCTGTTTTTT
v_gene: TRBV28
d_gene: -
j_gene: TRBJ2-2
abundance: many

CDR3aa: CASSSPAGALKLFF
CDR3nt: TGCGCCAGCAGCTCCCCGGCGGGGGCGTTAAAACTGTTTTTT
v_gene: TRBV4-1
d_gene: -
j_gene: TRBJ1-4
abundance: few

CDR3aa: CASSQDHGEHQPQHF
CDR3nt: TGCGCCAGCAGCCAAGATCACGGGGAGCATCAGCCCCAGCATTTT
v_gene: TRBV4-3
d_gene: -
j_gene: TRBJ1-5
abundance: -

CDR3aa: CASSLGSAGIEQFF
CDR3nt: TGTGCCAGCAGCTTGGGGTCCGCGGGGATTGAGCAGTTCTTC
v_gene: TRBV5-4
d_gene: -
j_gene: TRBJ2-1
abundance: -

CDR3aa: CASSLGLGTAGRSQPQHF
CDR3nt: TGTGCCAGCAGCCTCGGGCTGGGGACAGCTGGTCGTTCTCAGCCCCAGCATTTT
v_gene: TRBV3-1
d_gene: TRBD1
j_gene: TRBJ1-5
abundance: -

CDR3aa: CASSRATGNYEQYF
CDR3nt: TGTGCCAGCAGCCGGGCGACAGGGAACTACGAGCAGTACTTC
v_gene: TRBV3-1
d_gene: TRBD1
j_gene: TRBJ2-7
abundance: few

CDR3aa: CAWRSSSTDTQYF
CDR3nt: TGTGCCTGGCGAAGCTCCAGCACAGATACGCAGTATTTT
v_gene: TRBV30
d_gene: -
j_gene: TRBJ2-3
abundance: few

CDR3aa: CASTWSGGVDTQYF
CDR3nt: TGTGCCAGCACCTGGAGCGGGGGAGTAGATACGCAGTATTTT
v_gene: TRBV6-1
d_gene: TRBD2
j_gene: TRBJ2-3
abundance: many

CDR3aa: CASSPTGVGTDTQYF
CDR3nt: TGTGCCAGCAGCCCCACAGGGGTGGGCACAGATACGCAGTATTTT
v_gene: TRBV28
d_gene: TRBD1
j_gene: TRBJ2-3
abundance: many

CDR3aa: CSVEEKGQGYEQYF
CDR3nt: TGCAGCGTTGAGGAGAAGGGACAGGGCTACGAGCAGTACTTC
v_gene: TRBV29-1
d_gene: TRBD1
j_gene: TRBJ2-7
abundance: -

CDR3aa: CARGDLTGELFF
CDR3nt: TGTGCCCGCGGCGACTTGACCGGGGAGCTGTTTTTT
v_gene: TRBV30
d_gene: -
j_gene: TRBJ2-2
abundance: -

CDR3aa: CASSQVTLAGSYEQYF
CDR3nt: TGTGCCAGCAGCCAAGTAACCCTAGCGGGATCCTACGAGCAGTACTTC
v_gene: TRBV14
d_gene: TRBD2
j_gene: TRBJ2-7
abundance: many

CDR3aa: CASFSAFTGELFF
CDR3nt: TGTGCCAGCTTTAGCGCGTTCACCGGGGAGCTGTTTTTT
v_gene: TRBV19
d_gene: -
j_gene: TRBJ2-2
abundance: many

CDR3aa: CASSSLQGNSQSYEQYF
CDR3nt: TGTGCCAGCAGCTCTCTACAAGGGAACAGTCAGTCATACGAGCAGTACTTC
v_gene: TRBV11-2
d_gene: -
j_gene: TRBJ2-7
abundance: -

CDR3aa: CASSLEDLLRERGTGELFF
CDR3nt: TGTGCCAGCAGCTTGGAGGATTTATTGCGGGAGAGGGGCACCGGGGAGCTGTTTTTT
v_gene: TRBV5-6
d_gene: TRBD2
j_gene: TRBJ2-2
abundance: few

CDR3aa: CASSRMPGQGYEQYF
CDR3nt: TGTGCCAGCAGCCGCATGCCGGGACAGGGCTACGAGCAGTACTTC
v_gene: TRBV3-1
d_gene: TRBD1
j_gene: TRBJ2-7
abundance: few

CDR3aa: CASSYVGSRGYTF
CDR3nt: TGTGCCAGCAGTTACGTCGGGTCGCGGGGCTACACCTTC
v_gene: TRBV6-2/TRBV6-3
d_gene: -
j_gene: TRBJ1-2
abundance: few

CDR3aa: CSARYRQQETQYF
CDR3nt: TGCAGTGCTAGATACCGGCAGCAAGAGACCCAGTACTTC
v_gene: TRBV20-1
d_gene: -
j_gene: TRBJ2-5
abundance: -

CDR3aa: CACSLRVGKFRSYNEQFF
CDR3nt: TGTGCCTGCAGTTTAAGAGTGGGGAAATTTAGGTCCTACAATGAGCAGTTCTTC
v_gene: TRBV12-3/TRBV12-4
d_gene: -
j_gene: TRBJ2-1
abundance: -

CDR3aa: CAFIRRNQSYEQYF
CDR3nt: TGTGCCTTCATAAGACGGAACCAATCCTACGAGCAGTACTTC
v_gene: TRBV10-3
d_gene: -
j_gene: TRBJ2-7
abundance: -

CDR3aa: CSARDSADQPQHF
CDR3nt: TGCAGTGCTAGAGACAGCGCGGATCAGCCCCAGCATTTT
v_gene: TRBV20-1
d_gene: -
j_gene: TRBJ1-5
abundance: few